The 18 T cell receptor beta chains below come from one sample, sequenced in a study. Each CDR3 protein is one row after TCRdb ran MiXCR on the 5' RACE reads. In the table there are approximately 60,000 distinct CDR3 sequences, roughly 30% of which are singletons. Material for sequencing was tumor-infiltrating memory CD4+ T cells sorted from the breast tumor. Subset noted: memory CD4+ T cells, CD4+CD45RO+CD25-. Receptor source: a female donor with breast cancer.

A few counts support this clonotype. The chain carries TRBV20-1 and TRBJ2-5; the match to TRBD2 covers 7 bases. This CDR3 region has 15 residues. Germline CDR1 reads DFQATT; CDR2 reads SNEGSKA (reference sequence). V lost 1 base to trimming and J lost 6 bases; unmatched junction nucleotides: 11. CDR3 sequence: CSARVLAAPNKTQYF. The DNA of the CDR3 is TGCAGTGCTAGAGTTCTAGCGGCACCTAACAAGACCCAGTACTTC.

This clonotype was seen only a few times. The genes are TRBV7-2 and TRBJ2-1; D unresolved. CDR1 is SGHTA, CDR2 FQGNSA, per germline. The CDR3 has 13 amino acids. Between the trimmed V and J ends, which lost 5 bases and 10 bases, there was a span of 15 bases. For the CDR3, the DNA is TGTGCCAGCAGCCCCTTGGCCAACTCCGAGCAGTTCTTC. Translating it yields CASSPLANSEQFF.

This clonotype was detected only a few times. This chain connects TRBV5-1 to TRBJ1-2, with 11 bases lining up with TRBD1. The CDR3 totals 16 residues. V trimming: 4 bases; J trimming: 8 bases; junction bases outside the gene matches: 13. Germline V gives CDR1 SGHRS, CDR2 YFSETQ. CDR3 sequence (DNA): TGCGCCAGCAGCCGCATTCCCGGACAGGGGGCGCGAGGCTACACCTTC. The encoded protein is CASSRIPGQGARGYTF.

A remark on this clonotype: Likely a read error: the CDR3 ends without its conserved phenylalanine or tryptophan. The chain recombines TRBV10-3 with TRBJ2-3, with 7 bases aligning to TRBD2. Germline assignment: CDR1 ENHRY and CDR2 SYGVKD. J lost 6 bases, V lost 10 bases, and 10 bases had no gene match. The CDR3 is made up of 13 amino acids. CDR3 in DNA: TGTGCCACCCAGACTAGCTCGGCGGATACGCAGTATTGT. The encoded protein is CATQTSSADTQYC.

This clonotype appeared a few times. CDR3 sequence (DNA): TGCAGTGCTGATCGACAGGGGGCTGGCAATCAGCCCCAGCATTTT. Protein sequence: CSADRQGAGNQPQHF. The chain carries TRBV20-1 and TRBJ1-5; the match to TRBD1 covers 10 bases. With V trimmed by 5 bases and J by 2 bases, 6 bases remained unmatched. The CDR3 consists of 15 residues. Looked up from germline, CDR1 is DFQATT and CDR2 is SNEGSKA (reference sequence).

This clonotype came up a few times. V is TRBV11-2 and J is TRBJ1-6; 7 bases match TRBD1. CDR3 length: 13 residues. After removal of 5 bases from V and 10 bases from J, the junction contained 5 bases not matched to a gene. Germline-derived CDR1 and CDR2 are SGHAT and FQNNGV. This CDR3 is CASSRQGLSPLHF. The CDR3 nucleotides read TGTGCCAGCAGCCGACAGGGTCTCTCACCCCTCCACTTT.

V is TRBV5-5 and J is TRBJ2-4, with 7 bases matching TRBD1. Germline V gene data show CDR1 as SGHKS and CDR2 as YYEKEE (reference sequence). The CDR3 is 14 residues long. V dropped 0 bases and J dropped 3; count of bases not matched to a gene: 0. The CDR3 region has the DNA TGTGCCAGCAGCTTGGGGGACAGCAAAAACATTCAGTACTTC. Residues: CASSLGDSKNIQYF.

By share, this clonotype counts as medium-sized. The chain carries TRBV7-2 and TRBJ1-6; weak D call: TRBD1 (5 bases). Germline V lookup: CDR1 SGHTA, CDR2 FQGNSA. Trimming took off 2 bases at V and 13 bases at J, with 18 bases between the two ends. This CDR3 spans 15 amino acids. The CDR3 region has the DNA TGTGCCAGCAGCTTATTTCCGGGAGCAGGGATGCCCCTCCACTTT. It translates to CASSLFPGAGMPLHF. Using reference TRBV7-2 and TRBJ1-6 for the parts outside the CDR3, the full variable domain is GAGVSQSPSNKVTEKGKDVELRCDPISGHTALYWYRQSLGQGLEFLIYFQGNSAPDKSGLPSDRFSAERTGGSVSTLTIQRTQQEDSAVYLCASSLFPGAGMPLHFGNGTRLTVT.

This clonotype was found once. A much larger clone differs by one base, so this may be a read error. The CDR3 does not end in the conserved phenylalanine or tryptophan, so this is likely a read error. This sequence joins TRBV7-6 and TRBJ2-3; unclear D gene. The CDR3 is made up of 11 amino acids. With 5 bases removed from V and 0 bases from J, the gap between germline ends came to 0 bases. Germline V gives CDR1 SGHVS, CDR2 FNYEAQ. CDR3 region: CASSSTDTQYS. The CDR3 DNA sequence: TGTGCCAGCAGCAGCACAGATACGCAGTATTCT.

This clonotype was picked up a small number of times. The rearrangement uses TRBV30 and TRBJ2-7; 7 positions agree with TRBD1. The CDR3 has 14 amino acids. Germline V gene lookup returns CDR1 GTSNPN and CDR2 SVGIG (reference sequence). Trimming took 5 bases from V and 4 from J; bases not matched to a gene: 11. As DNA, the CDR3 is TGTGCCTGGGGTAAAAGACAGGGAACATACGAGCAGTACTTC. This gives the protein CAWGKRQGTYEQYF. The full variable domain, its missing parts supplied by reference TRBV30 and TRBJ2-7, is SQTIHQWPATLVQPVGSPLSLECTVEGTSNPNLYWYRQAAGRGLQLLFYSVGIGQISSEVPQNLSASRPQDRQFILSSKKLLLSDSGFYLCAWGKRQGTYEQYFGPGTRLTVT.

V is TRBV11-3 and J is TRBJ2-7; D is perhaps TRBD1 or TRBD2 (5 bases each). V was pared by 1 base and J by 5 bases, with 21 bases between. This CDR3 has 17 residues. The germline V gene encodes CDR1 SGHNT and CDR2 YENEEA. Here the CDR3 DNA reads TGTGCCAGCAGCTTAGCCCTAAGCCCACGCAGGGACGACGAGCAGTACTTC. As protein: CASSLALSPRRDDEQYF.

This CDR3 is CASSLEGLGNTIYF. The CDR3 DNA follows: TGCGCCAGCAGCTTGGAAGGGCTTGGAAACACCATATATTTT. The chain joins TRBV5-1 to TRBJ1-3, with D hard to call. Between the trimmed V and J ends, which lost 0 bases and 3 bases, there was a span of 7 bases. The CDR3 has 14 residues. Germline V gene lookup returns CDR1 SGHRS and CDR2 YFSETQ.

In this sample, this clonotype turned up a few times. The chain joins TRBV2 to TRBJ1-5; TRBD1 might be the D (6 bases). The CDR3 loop spans 13 amino acids. Trimming stripped 8 bases from V and 3 bases from J, with 11 bases between. Germline V CDR1 and CDR2: SNHLY, FYNNEI. The CDR3 region has the DNA TGTGCCAGCTCAGGGGATAACAATCAGCCCCAGCATTTT. It encodes CASSGDNNQPQHF.

V and J are TRBV27 and TRBJ2-7, with D possibly called TRBD1 or TRBD2 (5 bases each). Germline V gene lookup returns CDR1 MNHEY and CDR2 SMNVEV (reference sequence). CDR3 length: 11 amino acids. V was cut by 7 bases and J by 7 bases, with 11 bases left in between. CDR3 protein: CASTRGVEQYF. The CDR3 DNA reads as TGTGCCAGCACGAGAGGGGTTGAGCAGTACTTC.

The CDR3 is CASSFLPSTRGSNQPQHF. Written as DNA, the CDR3 is TGTGCCAGCAGCTTCTTGCCCTCCACTCGGGGTAGCAATCAGCCCCAGCATTTT. The chain joins TRBV13 to TRBJ1-5; the D is unclear. This CDR3 spans 18 amino acids. Germline CDR1 is PRHDT and CDR2 is FYEKMQ (reference sequence). The ends were cut back, 3 bases at V and 0 bases at J, with 18 bases in the middle.

This clonotype was observed a handful of times. The chain recombines TRBV7-2 with TRBJ1-2; D is unclear. Between the trimmed V and J ends, which lost 4 bases and 2 bases, there was a span of 11 bases. Germline V gives CDR1 SGHTA, CDR2 FQGNSA. CDR3 length equals 14 residues. CDR3 bases: TGTGCCAGCAGCTCGAGTGGAGGGAACTATGGCTACACCTTC. It translates to CASSSSGGNYGYTF.

This clonotype was seen a handful of times. The chain uses TRBV11-1 and TRBJ2-1; TRBD2 matches 7 bases. This CDR3 has 14 residues. V was pared by 6 bases and J by 8 bases, with 10 bases of the junction left unmatched. The germline CDR1 and CDR2 sequences are SGHAT and FQDESV (reference sequence). CDR3 DNA: TGTGCCAGCAGGGAAGCGGGACCCATCGATGAGCAGTTCTTC. Protein: CASREAGPIDEQFF.

This clonotype turned up a few times. The chain employs TRBV28 and TRBJ1-3; a possible D gene is TRBD1 (6 bases). Germline V gene sequence: CDR1 MDHEN, CDR2 SYDVKM. V was shortened by 8 bases and J by 1 base, with 21 bases between the two germline ends. The CDR3 runs to 17 residues. The CDR3 spells CASRDTDGFFSGNTIYF. The DNA of the CDR3 is TGTGCCAGCCGGGACACCGACGGGTTCTTTTCTGGAAACACCATATATTTT.